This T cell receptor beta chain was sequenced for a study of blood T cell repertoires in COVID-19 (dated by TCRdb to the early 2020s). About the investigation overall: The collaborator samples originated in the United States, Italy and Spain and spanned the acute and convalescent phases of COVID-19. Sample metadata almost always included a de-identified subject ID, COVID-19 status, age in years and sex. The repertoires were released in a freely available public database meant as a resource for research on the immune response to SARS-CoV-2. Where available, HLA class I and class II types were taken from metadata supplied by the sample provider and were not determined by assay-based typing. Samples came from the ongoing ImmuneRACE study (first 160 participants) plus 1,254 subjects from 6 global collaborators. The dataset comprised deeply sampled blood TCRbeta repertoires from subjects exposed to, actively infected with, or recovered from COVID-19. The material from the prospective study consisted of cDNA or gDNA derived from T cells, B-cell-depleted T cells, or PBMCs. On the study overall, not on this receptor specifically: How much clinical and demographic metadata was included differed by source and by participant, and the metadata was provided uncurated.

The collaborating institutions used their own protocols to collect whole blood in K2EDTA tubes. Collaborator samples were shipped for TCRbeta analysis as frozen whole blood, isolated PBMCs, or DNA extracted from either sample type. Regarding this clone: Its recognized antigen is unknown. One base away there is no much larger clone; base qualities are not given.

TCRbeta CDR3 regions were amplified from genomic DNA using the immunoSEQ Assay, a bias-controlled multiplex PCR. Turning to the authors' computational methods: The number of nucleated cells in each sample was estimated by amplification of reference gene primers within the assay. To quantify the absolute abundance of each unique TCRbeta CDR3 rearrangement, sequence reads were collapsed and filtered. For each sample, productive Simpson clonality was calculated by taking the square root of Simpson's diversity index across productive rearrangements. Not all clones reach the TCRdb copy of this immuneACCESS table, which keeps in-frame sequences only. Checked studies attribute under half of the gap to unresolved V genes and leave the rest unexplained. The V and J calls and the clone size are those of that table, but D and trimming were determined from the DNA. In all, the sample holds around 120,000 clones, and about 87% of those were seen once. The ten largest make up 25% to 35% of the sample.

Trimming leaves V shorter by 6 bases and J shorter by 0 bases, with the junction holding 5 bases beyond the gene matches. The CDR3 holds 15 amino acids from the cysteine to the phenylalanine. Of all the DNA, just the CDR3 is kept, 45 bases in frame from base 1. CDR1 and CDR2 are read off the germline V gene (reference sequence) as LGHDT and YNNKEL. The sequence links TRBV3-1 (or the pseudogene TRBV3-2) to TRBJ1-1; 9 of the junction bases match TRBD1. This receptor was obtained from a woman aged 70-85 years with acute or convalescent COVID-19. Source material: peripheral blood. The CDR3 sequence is CASRYGTGLNTEAFF. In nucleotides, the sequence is TGTGCCAGCAGGTACGGGACAGGGTTGAACACTGAAGCTTTCTTT.